This T cell receptor beta chain is drawn from a study of cytomegalovirus exposure and HLA in healthy donors. Both 60 Vbeta primers and 13 Jbeta primers went into the PCR. Method: immunoSEQ multiplex PCR; TCRdb's copy keeps in-frame clones and lacks some. The sample lists over 110,000 clones, over 65% occurring once. For this clone: Antigen unknown.

The CDR3 consists of 18 residues. The J segment lost 4 bases and the V segment lost 1 base, leaving 12 bases of the junction unmatched. Per germline, CDR1 SGDLS and CDR2 YYNGEE. The donors comprised healthy bone marrow donors. Study outcomes and limitations: It was confirmed in vitro that three of the CMV-associated chains were specific for CMV antigens.

The chain employs TRBV9 and TRBJ2-1; TRBD2 matches 9 bases. The receptor comes from a male donor in good health and CMV-seronegative. The sequenced sample consisted of PBMCs. The CDR3 DNA follows: TGTGCCAGCAGCGTATTTGGGGCTAGCGGGATCGATTACAATGAGCAGTTCTTC. Amino acids: CASSVFGASGIDYNEQFF.